This TCR beta chain was captured in a study of identical twins. This CDR3 spans 18 amino acids. CDR1 and CDR2 from the germline V gene are SGHTA and FQGNSA. Trimming left V 2 bases short and J 2 bases short, with 19 bases between. In TCRdb, the 5' RACE reads were re-called with MiXCR into one record per CDR3 protein. The top ten clones hold more than 0.25% of a sample with some 1,700,000 distinct CDR3 sequences, roughly a third of them seen once. Findings and limits, study-wide: While abundant cord blood beta clonotypes carried fewer insertions, memory repertoires showed no such pattern. Researchers caution that invariant MAIT and iNKT cells could partly confound zero-insertion analyses. Out-of-frame beta chain sequences displayed weaker excess sharing between twins.

A word on this clonotype: Its target is not known.

The specimen was cord blood. This clonotype originated in a newborn girl in good health. This sequence joins TRBV7-2 and TRBJ2-1; D gene unclear. The CDR3 reads CASSLRSATRTTYNEQFF. The DNA of the CDR3 is TGTGCCAGCAGCTTACGGTCGGCTACCCGGACGACCTACAATGAGCAGTTCTTC.